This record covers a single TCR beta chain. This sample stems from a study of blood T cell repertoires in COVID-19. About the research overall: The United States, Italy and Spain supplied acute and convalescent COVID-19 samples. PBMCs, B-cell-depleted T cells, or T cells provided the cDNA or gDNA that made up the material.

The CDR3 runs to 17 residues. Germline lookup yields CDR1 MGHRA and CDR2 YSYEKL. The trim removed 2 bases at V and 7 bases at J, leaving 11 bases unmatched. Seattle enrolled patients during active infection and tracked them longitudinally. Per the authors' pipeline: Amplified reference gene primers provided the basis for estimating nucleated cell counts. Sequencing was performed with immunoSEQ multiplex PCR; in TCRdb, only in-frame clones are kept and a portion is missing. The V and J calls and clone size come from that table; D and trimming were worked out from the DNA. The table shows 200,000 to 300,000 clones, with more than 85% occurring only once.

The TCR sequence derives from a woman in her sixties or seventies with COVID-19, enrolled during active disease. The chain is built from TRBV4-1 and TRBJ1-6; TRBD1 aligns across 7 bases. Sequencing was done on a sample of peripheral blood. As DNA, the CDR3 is TGCGCCAGCAGCCAACCGTACAGGGGCCCTATCAATTCACCCCTCCACTTT. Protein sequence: CASSQPYRGPINSPLHF.